A selection of T cell receptor beta chains follows, all from one sample in a study of T cells in Graves' hyperthyroidism and ophthalmopathy. One entry per CDR3 protein, called by TCRdb with MiXCR from the multiplex PCR reads. The repertoire consists of 540,000 or so distinct CDR3 sequences, with 15% to 19% occurring once and the leading ten covering about 7%. The sequenced sample consisted of blood. The receptors were sampled from a woman under 40 with Graves' hyperthyroidism. The CDR3 runs from the conserved cysteine through the conserved F or W. The D gene is left open where the match is weak. A row's size may be missing; if present it is once, few, many or a size class.

J gene: TRBJ1-4
V gene: TRBV29-1
D gene: NA
clone size: few
CDR3 DNA: TGCAGCGTGGGGAATAATGAAAAACTGTTTTTT
CDR3 protein: CSVGNNEKLFF

J gene: TRBJ1-1
V gene: TRBV12-3/TRBV12-4
D gene: NA
clone size: many
CDR3 DNA: TGTGCCAGCAGTCGACAGAAGGGCACTGAAGCTTTCTTT
CDR3 protein: CASSRQKGTEAFF

J gene: TRBJ2-7
V gene: TRBV28
D gene: NA
clone size: NA
CDR3 DNA: TGTGCCAGCAGGCTGACTGGGAGCTCCTACGAGCAGTACTTC
CDR3 protein: CASRLTGSSYEQYF

J gene: TRBJ2-1
V gene: TRBV24-1
D gene: TRBD2
clone size: NA
CDR3 DNA: TGTGCCACCAGTGATACCACGGGGACTAGCGGGAGCTCCTACAATGAGCAGTTCTTC
CDR3 protein: CATSDTTGTSGSSYNEQFF

J gene: TRBJ2-7
V gene: TRBV30
D gene: TRBD2
clone size: many
CDR3 DNA: TGTGCCTGGACATATCGGGGGAGGGACGAGCAGTACTTC
CDR3 protein: CAWTYRGRDEQYF

J gene: TRBJ2-3
V gene: TRBV30
D gene: TRBD2
clone size: many
CDR3 DNA: TGTGCCTGGACCCTGGCGGGAGAAGCGGATACGCAGTATTTT
CDR3 protein: CAWTLAGEADTQYF

J gene: TRBJ2-3
V gene: TRBV20-1
D gene: NA
clone size: many
CDR3 DNA: TGCAGTGCTAGGAGGAACAGGGGGGGGATCACAGATACGCAGTATTTT
CDR3 protein: CSARRNRGGITDTQYF

J gene: TRBJ2-5
V gene: TRBV5-1
D gene: TRBD2
clone size: few
CDR3 DNA: TGCGCCAGCACTGCTCCCGGGACTAGCGGGAGCGTCCAGTACTTC
CDR3 protein: CASTAPGTSGSVQYF

J gene: TRBJ2-3
V gene: TRBV5-1
D gene: NA
clone size: many
CDR3 DNA: TGCGCCAGCAGCTTCTACAGCAAGGTCAGCACAGATACGCAGTATTTT
CDR3 protein: CASSFYSKVSTDTQYF

J gene: TRBJ1-1
V gene: TRBV9
D gene: NA
clone size: many
CDR3 DNA: TGTGCCAGCAGCGTTGGGGGGGGGGCTCGGACTGAAGCTTTCTTT
CDR3 protein: CASSVGGGARTEAFF

J gene: TRBJ2-7
V gene: TRBV5-1
D gene: TRBD2
clone size: many
CDR3 DNA: TGCGCCAGCAGCTTGGGGCCTAGCGGGGATAGCTCCTACGAGCAGTACTTC
CDR3 protein: CASSLGPSGDSSYEQYF

J gene: TRBJ1-1
V gene: TRBV28
D gene: TRBD1
clone size: many
CDR3 DNA: TGTGCCAGCAGTTTGGGACAGACGAACACTGAAGCTTTCTTT
CDR3 protein: CASSLGQTNTEAFF

J gene: TRBJ1-5
V gene: TRBV12-3/TRBV12-4
D gene: NA
clone size: many
CDR3 DNA: TGTGCCAGCGGCAATGCAAGGGGCCATAGCAATCAGCCCCAGCATTTT
CDR3 protein: CASGNARGHSNQPQHF

J gene: TRBJ1-2
V gene: TRBV28
D gene: NA
clone size: NA
CDR3 DNA: TGTGCCAGCAGTTTTGGGCAGGCCCCTACGTACGTGGATGGCTACACCTTC
CDR3 protein: CASSFGQAPTYVDGYTF

J gene: TRBJ2-1
V gene: TRBV28
D gene: TRBD1
clone size: many
CDR3 DNA: TGTGCCAGCAGGGAAGGGACAGGCCCCATTGCTGAGCAGTTCTTC
CDR3 protein: CASREGTGPIAEQFF

J gene: TRBJ2-7
V gene: TRBV5-1
D gene: NA
clone size: NA
CDR3 DNA: TGCGCCAGCAGCGCTACAGGGTCGCCGTACGAGCAGTACTTC
CDR3 protein: CASSATGSPYEQYF

J gene: TRBJ2-5
V gene: TRBV20-1
D gene: NA
clone size: many
CDR3 DNA: TGCAGTGCTAGCCCAAATCAAGAGACCCAGTACTTC
CDR3 protein: CSASPNQETQYF

J gene: TRBJ2-7
V gene: TRBV2
D gene: TRBD2
clone size: few
CDR3 DNA: TGTGCCAGCAGAGTAGCGGGTCAGGACTCCTACGAGCAGTACTTC
CDR3 protein: CASRVAGQDSYEQYF

J gene: TRBJ2-4
V gene: TRBV15
D gene: TRBD2
clone size: few
CDR3 DNA: TGTGCCACCAGCAGACACTGGCTAGCGGTAGCCAAAAACATTCAGTACTTC
CDR3 protein: CATSRHWLAVAKNIQYF

J gene: TRBJ2-3
V gene: TRBV5-6
D gene: NA
clone size: few
CDR3 DNA: TGTGCCAGCAGCTTGGCAGGACCCATAAGCACAGATACGCAGTATTTT
CDR3 protein: CASSLAGPISTDTQYF

J gene: TRBJ2-4
V gene: TRBV12-3/TRBV12-4
D gene: NA
clone size: many
CDR3 DNA: TGTGCTAGTAGGGGGGACGGCGTGGCCAAAAACATTCAGTACTTC
CDR3 protein: CASRGDGVAKNIQYF

J gene: TRBJ2-2
V gene: TRBV7-2
D gene: NA
clone size: NA
CDR3 DNA: TGTGCCAGCAGCCGCCGCCCGGGACTTCACACCGGGGAGCTGTTTTTT
CDR3 protein: CASSRRPGLHTGELFF

J gene: TRBJ2-1
V gene: TRBV16
D gene: NA
clone size: NA
CDR3 DNA: TGTGCCAGCAGCCGATGGACCGGGGAAGATGAGCAGTTCTTC
CDR3 protein: CASSRWTGEDEQFF

J gene: TRBJ1-5
V gene: TRBV27
D gene: TRBD1
clone size: NA
CDR3 DNA: TGTGCCAGCAGTCCCTGGGGACAGGCTGTTTCTCAGCCCCAGCATTTT
CDR3 protein: CASSPWGQAVSQPQHF

J gene: TRBJ1-3
V gene: TRBV7-6
D gene: NA
clone size: NA
CDR3 DNA: TGTGCCAGCAGCAGATCCCCCCCGGACAGCTCTGGAAACACCATATATTTT
CDR3 protein: CASSRSPPDSSGNTIYF

J gene: TRBJ2-3
V gene: TRBV7-2
D gene: TRBD2
clone size: NA
CDR3 DNA: TGTGCCAGCAGTTTAGGACTAGCGGGAGGGCCACGTAGCACAGATACGCAGTATTTT
CDR3 protein: CASSLGLAGGPRSTDTQYF

J gene: TRBJ2-5
V gene: TRBV7-9
D gene: TRBD2
clone size: NA
CDR3 DNA: TGTGCCAGCAGCTCCCACAGCGGGAGGACCCAAGAGACCCAGTACTTC
CDR3 protein: CASSSHSGRTQETQYF

J gene: TRBJ2-1
V gene: TRBV15
D gene: NA
clone size: many
CDR3 DNA: TGTGCCACCAGCAGAGGGACGGGAGAGCCCTACAATGAGCAGTTCTTC
CDR3 protein: CATSRGTGEPYNEQFF

J gene: TRBJ2-7
V gene: TRBV6-2/TRBV6-3
D gene: NA
clone size: many
CDR3 DNA: TGTGCCAGCAGTTACTCGATCTACGAGCAGTACTTC
CDR3 protein: CASSYSIYEQYF

J gene: TRBJ1-5
V gene: TRBV28
D gene: NA
clone size: few
CDR3 DNA: TGTGCCAGCAGTACTAGGTATAGCAATCAGCCCCAGCATTTT
CDR3 protein: CASSTRYSNQPQHF

J gene: TRBJ1-2
V gene: TRBV20-1
D gene: TRBD1
clone size: many
CDR3 DNA: TGCAGTGCCAGCCGGGACAGGGGGATTGGCTACACCTTC
CDR3 protein: CSASRDRGIGYTF

J gene: TRBJ2-7
V gene: TRBV20-1
D gene: NA
clone size: few
CDR3 DNA: TGCAGTGCTAGAGGACTTGGGGGCTCCTACGAGCAGTACTTC
CDR3 protein: CSARGLGGSYEQYF

J gene: TRBJ1-6
V gene: TRBV5-1
D gene: NA
clone size: many
CDR3 DNA: TGCGCCAGCAGCTTGGCCGGACACTCACCCCTCCACTTT
CDR3 protein: CASSLAGHSPLHF

J gene: TRBJ2-7
V gene: TRBV2
D gene: TRBD1
clone size: many
CDR3 DNA: TGTGCCAGCAGCCCGAACAGGGACAGCTCCTACGAGCAGTACTTC
CDR3 protein: CASSPNRDSSYEQYF

J gene: TRBJ2-3
V gene: TRBV25-1
D gene: TRBD1
clone size: few
CDR3 DNA: TGTGCCAGCAGTGAATACGACAGGGAACTGGATACGCAGTATTTT
CDR3 protein: CASSEYDRELDTQYF

J gene: TRBJ2-5
V gene: TRBV3-1
D gene: NA
clone size: many
CDR3 DNA: TGTGCCAGCAGCCAAGCGGGAGCATGGGAGACCCAGTACTTC
CDR3 protein: CASSQAGAWETQYF

J gene: TRBJ2-3
V gene: TRBV10-3
D gene: TRBD2
clone size: few
CDR3 DNA: TGTGCCATCAGTGCGCTAGCGGCCAGCACAGATACGCAGTATTTT
CDR3 protein: CAISALAASTDTQYF

J gene: TRBJ2-5
V gene: TRBV30
D gene: NA
clone size: NA
CDR3 DNA: TGTGCCTCGGACGGGAGACTCCAAGAGACCCAGTACTTC
CDR3 protein: CASDGRLQETQYF

J gene: TRBJ1-2
V gene: TRBV6-1
D gene: NA
clone size: NA
CDR3 DNA: TGTGCCAGCACACAGGGTCCCAACTATGGCTACACCTTC
CDR3 protein: CASTQGPNYGYTF

J gene: TRBJ2-3
V gene: TRBV6-1
D gene: TRBD2
clone size: NA
CDR3 DNA: TGTGCCAGCAGATCTAGCGGGGGATCTAGCACAGATACGCAGTATTTT
CDR3 protein: CASRSSGGSSTDTQYF

J gene: TRBJ2-1
V gene: TRBV2
D gene: NA
clone size: many
CDR3 DNA: TGTGCCAGCAGGGGCTCCAACTACAATGAGCAGTTCTTC
CDR3 protein: CASRGSNYNEQFF

J gene: TRBJ1-3
V gene: TRBV28
D gene: NA
clone size: few
CDR3 DNA: TGTGCCAGCAGTAAACAGGGTAAAGGCTCTGGAAACACCATATATTTT
CDR3 protein: CASSKQGKGSGNTIYF

J gene: TRBJ2-1
V gene: TRBV20-1
D gene: TRBD2
clone size: many
CDR3 DNA: TGCAGTGCCATAGCGGGAGGCTCCTCTGGTGAGCAGTTCTTC
CDR3 protein: CSAIAGGSSGEQFF

J gene: TRBJ1-4
V gene: TRBV29-1
D gene: NA
clone size: few
CDR3 DNA: TGCAGCGCGGGGGGTGGTAATGAAAAACTGTTTTTT
CDR3 protein: CSAGGGNEKLFF

J gene: TRBJ2-1
V gene: TRBV7-9
D gene: NA
clone size: many
CDR3 DNA: TGTGCCAGCAGCCAACTAGCCTACAATGAGCAGTTCTTC
CDR3 protein: CASSQLAYNEQFF

J gene: TRBJ2-5
V gene: TRBV11-2
D gene: TRBD2
clone size: many
CDR3 DNA: TGTGCCAGCAGCTTATTTTCCGGGAGGGATCAAGAGACCCAGTACTTC
CDR3 protein: CASSLFSGRDQETQYF

J gene: TRBJ2-7
V gene: TRBV19
D gene: TRBD2
clone size: NA
CDR3 DNA: TGTGCCAGTAAGCAACTCGCGGGAGGTTTCTACGAGCAGTACTTC
CDR3 protein: CASKQLAGGFYEQYF

J gene: TRBJ2-3
V gene: TRBV6-1
D gene: NA
clone size: NA
CDR3 DNA: TGTGCCAGCCTGATTGGATCATCAGATACGCAGTATTTT
CDR3 protein: CASLIGSSDTQYF

J gene: TRBJ2-1
V gene: TRBV4-1
D gene: NA
clone size: many
CDR3 DNA: TGCGCCAGCAGGCTCCGGGACTTCGCGGACAATGAGCAGTTCTTC
CDR3 protein: CASRLRDFADNEQFF